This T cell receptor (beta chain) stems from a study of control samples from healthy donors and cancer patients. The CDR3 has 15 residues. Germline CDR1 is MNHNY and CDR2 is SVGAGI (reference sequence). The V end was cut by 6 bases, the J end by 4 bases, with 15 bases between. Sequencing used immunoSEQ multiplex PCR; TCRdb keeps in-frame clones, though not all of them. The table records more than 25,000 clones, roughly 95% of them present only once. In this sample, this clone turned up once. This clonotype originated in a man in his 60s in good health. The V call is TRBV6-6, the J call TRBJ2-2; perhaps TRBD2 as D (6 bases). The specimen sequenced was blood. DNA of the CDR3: TGTGCCAGCAGAGCCGGGACTGACCTCACCGGGGAGCTGTTTTTT. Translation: CASRAGTDLTGELFF.